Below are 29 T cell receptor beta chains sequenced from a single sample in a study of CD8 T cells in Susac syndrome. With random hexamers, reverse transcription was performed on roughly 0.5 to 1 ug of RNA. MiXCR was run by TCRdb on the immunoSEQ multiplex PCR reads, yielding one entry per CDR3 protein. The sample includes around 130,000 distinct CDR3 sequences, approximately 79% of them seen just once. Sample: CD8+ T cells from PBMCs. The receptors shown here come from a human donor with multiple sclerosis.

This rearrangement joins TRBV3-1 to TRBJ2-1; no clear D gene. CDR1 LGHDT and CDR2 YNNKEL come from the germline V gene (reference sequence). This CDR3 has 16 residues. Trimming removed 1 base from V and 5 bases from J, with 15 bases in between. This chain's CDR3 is CASSQVMLGLHNEQFF. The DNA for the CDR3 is TGTGCCAGCAGCCAAGTGATGCTAGGGCTTCACAATGAGCAGTTCTTC.

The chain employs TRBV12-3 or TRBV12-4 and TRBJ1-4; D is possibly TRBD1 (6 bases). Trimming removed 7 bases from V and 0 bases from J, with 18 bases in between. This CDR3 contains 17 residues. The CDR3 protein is CASNSDRLGATNEKLFF. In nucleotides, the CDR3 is TGTGCCAGCAACTCTGACAGGTTGGGTGCAACTAATGAAAAACTGTTTTTT.

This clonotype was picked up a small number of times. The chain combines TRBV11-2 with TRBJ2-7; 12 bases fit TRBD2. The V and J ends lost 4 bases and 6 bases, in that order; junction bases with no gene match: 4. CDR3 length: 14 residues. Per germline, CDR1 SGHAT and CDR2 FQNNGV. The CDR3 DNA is TGTGCCAGCAGCTCGACTAGCGGGAGCCCCGAGCAGTACGTC. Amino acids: CASSSTSGSPEQYV.

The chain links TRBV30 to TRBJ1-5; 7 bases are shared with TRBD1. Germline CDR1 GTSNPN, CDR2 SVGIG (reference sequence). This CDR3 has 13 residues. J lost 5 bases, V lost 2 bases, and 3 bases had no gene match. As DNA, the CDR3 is TGTGCCTGGAGTACCCAGGGGGATCAGCCCCAGCATTTT. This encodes CAWSTQGDQPQHF.

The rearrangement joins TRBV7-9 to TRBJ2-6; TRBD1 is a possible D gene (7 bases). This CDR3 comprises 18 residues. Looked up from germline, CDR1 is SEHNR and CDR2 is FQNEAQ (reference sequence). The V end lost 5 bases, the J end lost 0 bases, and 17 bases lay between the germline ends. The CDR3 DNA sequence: TGTGCCAGCAGCGGTGGATGGGGGGACAGCTCTGGGGCCAACGTCCTGACTTTC. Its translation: CASSGGWGDSSGANVLTF.

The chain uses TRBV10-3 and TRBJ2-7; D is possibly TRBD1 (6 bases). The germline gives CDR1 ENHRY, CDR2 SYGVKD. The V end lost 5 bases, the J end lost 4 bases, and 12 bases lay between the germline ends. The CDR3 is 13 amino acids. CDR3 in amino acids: CAISPGQTYEQYV. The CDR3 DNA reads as TGTGCCATCAGTCCGGGACAAACTTACGAGCAGTACGTC.

For the CDR3, the DNA is TGTGCCAGTAGTCGCGACAGAACCGATGAGCAGTTCTTC. Protein sequence: CASSRDRTDEQFF. This chain connects TRBV19 to TRBJ2-1; D is possibly TRBD1 (5 bases). The ends were cut back, 5 bases at V and 8 bases at J, with 13 bases in the middle. This CDR3 spans 13 amino acids. Germline lookup yields CDR1 LNHDA and CDR2 SQIVND (reference sequence).

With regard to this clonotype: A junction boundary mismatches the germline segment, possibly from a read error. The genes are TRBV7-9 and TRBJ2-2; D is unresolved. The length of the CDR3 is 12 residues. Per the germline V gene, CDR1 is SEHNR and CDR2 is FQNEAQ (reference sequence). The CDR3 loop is CAPDANTEELFF. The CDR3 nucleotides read TGTGCCCCGGACGCGAACACCGAGGAGCTGTTTTTT.

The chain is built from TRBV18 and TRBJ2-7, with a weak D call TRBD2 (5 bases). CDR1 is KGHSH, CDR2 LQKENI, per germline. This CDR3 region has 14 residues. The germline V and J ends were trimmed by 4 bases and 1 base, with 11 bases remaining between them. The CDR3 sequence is CASSRLPGSYEQYV. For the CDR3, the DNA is TGTGCCAGCTCACGTCTACCGGGGTCCTACGAGCAGTACGTC.

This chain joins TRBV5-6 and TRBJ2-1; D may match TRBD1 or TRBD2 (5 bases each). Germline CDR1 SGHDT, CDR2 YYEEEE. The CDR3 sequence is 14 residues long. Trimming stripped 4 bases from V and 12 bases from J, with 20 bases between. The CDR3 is CASSPLGPPKGQFF. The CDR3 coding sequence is TGTGCCAGCAGCCCACTGGGACCGCCAAAGGGGCAGTTCTTC.

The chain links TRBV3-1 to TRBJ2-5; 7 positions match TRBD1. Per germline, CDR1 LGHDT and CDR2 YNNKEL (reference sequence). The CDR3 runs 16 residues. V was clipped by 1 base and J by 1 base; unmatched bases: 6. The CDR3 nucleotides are TGTGCCAGCAGCCAAGGGGGCCAGGGGGTCCAAGAGACCCAGTACTTC. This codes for CASSQGGQGVQETQYF.

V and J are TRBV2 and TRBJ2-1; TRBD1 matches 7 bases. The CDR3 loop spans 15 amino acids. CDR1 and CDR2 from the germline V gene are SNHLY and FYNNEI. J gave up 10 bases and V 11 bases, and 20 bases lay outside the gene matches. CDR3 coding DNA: TGTGCCTCACAGGGGTTCCAGCCATCCGTGGGGGAGCAGTTCTTC. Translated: CASQGFQPSVGEQFF.

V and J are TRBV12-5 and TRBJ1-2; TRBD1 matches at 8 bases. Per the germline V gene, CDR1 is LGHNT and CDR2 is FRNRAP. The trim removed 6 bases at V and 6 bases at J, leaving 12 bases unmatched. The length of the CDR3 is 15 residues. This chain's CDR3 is CASGLDRGYLDGYTF. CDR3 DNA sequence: TGTGCTAGTGGCCTAGACAGGGGTTATTTGGATGGCTACACCTTC.

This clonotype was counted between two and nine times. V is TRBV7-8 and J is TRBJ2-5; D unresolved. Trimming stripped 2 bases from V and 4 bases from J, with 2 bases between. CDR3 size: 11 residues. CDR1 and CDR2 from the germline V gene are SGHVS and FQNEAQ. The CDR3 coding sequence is TGTGCCAGCAGCTTACCAGAGACCCAGTACTTC. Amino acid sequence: CASSLPETQYF. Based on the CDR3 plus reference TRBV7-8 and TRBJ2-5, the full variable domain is GAGVSQSPRYKVAKRGQDVALRCDPISGHVSLFWYQQALGQGPEFLTYFQNEAQLDKSGLPSDRFFAERPEGSVSTLKIQRTQQEDSAVYLCASSLPETQYFGPGTRLLVL.

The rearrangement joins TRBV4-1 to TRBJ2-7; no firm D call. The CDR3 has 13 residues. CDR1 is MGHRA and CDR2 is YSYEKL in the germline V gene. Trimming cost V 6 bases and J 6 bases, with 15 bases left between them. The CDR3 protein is CASRPGPRAEQYF. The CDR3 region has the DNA TGCGCCAGCAGACCCGGACCCCGGGCCGAGCAGTACTTC.

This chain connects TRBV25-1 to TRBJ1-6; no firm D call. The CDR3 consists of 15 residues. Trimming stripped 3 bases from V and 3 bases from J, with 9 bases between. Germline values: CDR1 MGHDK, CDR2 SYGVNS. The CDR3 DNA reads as TGTGCCAGCAGTGAGCTCAGGCTCTATAATTCACCCCTCCACTTT. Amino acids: CASSELRLYNSPLHF.

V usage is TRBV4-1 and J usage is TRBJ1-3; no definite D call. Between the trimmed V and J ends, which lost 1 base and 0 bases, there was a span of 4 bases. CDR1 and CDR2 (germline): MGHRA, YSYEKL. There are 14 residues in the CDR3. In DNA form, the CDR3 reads TGCGCCAGCAGCCAAGTGAACTCTGGAAACACCATATATTTT. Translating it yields CASSQVNSGNTIYF.

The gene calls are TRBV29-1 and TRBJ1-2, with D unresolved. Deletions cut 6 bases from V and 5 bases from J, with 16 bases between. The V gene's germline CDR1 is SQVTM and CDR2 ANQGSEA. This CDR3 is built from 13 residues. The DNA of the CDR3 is TGCAGCGTCATGTCCTACGCCGGATATGGCTACACCTTC. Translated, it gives CSVMSYAGYGYTF.

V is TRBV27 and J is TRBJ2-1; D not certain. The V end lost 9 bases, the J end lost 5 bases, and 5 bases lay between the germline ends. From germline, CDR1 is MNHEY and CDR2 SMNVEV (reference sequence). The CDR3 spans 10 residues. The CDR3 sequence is CASGNNEQFF. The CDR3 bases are TGTGCCAGTGGTAACAATGAGCAGTTCTTC.

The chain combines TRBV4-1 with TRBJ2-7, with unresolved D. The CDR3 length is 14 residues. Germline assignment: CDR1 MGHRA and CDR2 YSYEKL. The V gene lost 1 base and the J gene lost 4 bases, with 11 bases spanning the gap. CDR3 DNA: TGCGCCAGCAGCCAAGGCTCAGGTCGTTACGAGCAGTACTTC. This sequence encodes CASSQGSGRYEQYF.

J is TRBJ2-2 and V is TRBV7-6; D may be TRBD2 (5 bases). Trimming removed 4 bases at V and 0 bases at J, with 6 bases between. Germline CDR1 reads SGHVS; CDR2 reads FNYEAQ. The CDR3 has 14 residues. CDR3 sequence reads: CASSSGTNTGELFF. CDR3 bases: TGTGCCAGCAGCTCCGGGACGAACACCGGGGAGCTGTTTTTT.

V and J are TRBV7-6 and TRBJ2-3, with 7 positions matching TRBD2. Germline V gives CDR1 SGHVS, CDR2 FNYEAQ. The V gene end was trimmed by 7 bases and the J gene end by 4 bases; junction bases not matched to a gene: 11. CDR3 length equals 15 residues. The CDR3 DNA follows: TGTGCCAGCACCCGACTAGCCGTGTCCTCAGATACGCAGTATTTT. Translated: CASTRLAVSSDTQYF.

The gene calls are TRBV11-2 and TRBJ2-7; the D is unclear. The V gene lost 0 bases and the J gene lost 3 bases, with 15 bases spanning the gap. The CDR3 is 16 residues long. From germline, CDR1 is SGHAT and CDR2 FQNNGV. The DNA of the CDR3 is TGTGCCAGCAGCTTAGATGGGGAACTTTCACTCTACGAGCAGTACTTC. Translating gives CASSLDGELSLYEQYF.

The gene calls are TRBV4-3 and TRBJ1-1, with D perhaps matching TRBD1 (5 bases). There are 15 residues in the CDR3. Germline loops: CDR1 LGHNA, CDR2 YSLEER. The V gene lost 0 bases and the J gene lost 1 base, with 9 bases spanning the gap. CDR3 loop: CASSQDWGGNTEAFF. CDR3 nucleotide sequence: TGCGCCAGCAGCCAAGATTGGGGGGGGAACACTGAAGCTTTCTTT.

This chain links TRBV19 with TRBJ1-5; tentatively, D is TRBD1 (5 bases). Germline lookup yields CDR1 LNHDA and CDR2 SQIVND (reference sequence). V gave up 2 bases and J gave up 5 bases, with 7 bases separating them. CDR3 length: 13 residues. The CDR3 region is CASSIWGDQPQHF. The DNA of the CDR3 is TGTGCCAGTAGTATATGGGGGGATCAGCCCCAGCATTTT.

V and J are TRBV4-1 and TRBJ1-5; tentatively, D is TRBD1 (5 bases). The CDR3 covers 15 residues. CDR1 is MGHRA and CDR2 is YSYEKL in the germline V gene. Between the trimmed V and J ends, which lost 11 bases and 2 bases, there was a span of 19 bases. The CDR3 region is CASSWGWGGNQPQHF. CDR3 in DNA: TGCGCCTCCAGTTGGGGATGGGGGGGCAATCAGCCCCAGCATTTT.

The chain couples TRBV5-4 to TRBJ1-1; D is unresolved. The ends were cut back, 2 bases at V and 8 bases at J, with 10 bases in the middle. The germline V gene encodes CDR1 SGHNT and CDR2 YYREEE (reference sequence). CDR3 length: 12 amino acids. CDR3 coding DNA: TGTGCCAGCAGCTTTCGGTCGAACGAAGCTTTCTTT. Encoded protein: CASSFRSNEAFF.

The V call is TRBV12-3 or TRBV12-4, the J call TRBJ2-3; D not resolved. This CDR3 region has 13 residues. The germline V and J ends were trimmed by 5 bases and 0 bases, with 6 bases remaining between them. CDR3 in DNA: TGTGCCAGCAGTGCAGGAAGCACAGATACGCAGTATTTT. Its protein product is CASSAGSTDTQYF.

CDR3 bases: TGCGCCAGCAGCCAAGATCAGGGGTCCTACAATGAGCAGTTCTTC. The encoded protein is CASSQDQGSYNEQFF. The gene calls are TRBV4-1 and TRBJ2-1; D may be TRBD1 (6 bases). The ends were cut back, 0 bases at V and 1 base at J, with 7 bases in the middle. This CDR3 spans 15 amino acids. Germline CDR1 and CDR2: MGHRA and YSYEKL.